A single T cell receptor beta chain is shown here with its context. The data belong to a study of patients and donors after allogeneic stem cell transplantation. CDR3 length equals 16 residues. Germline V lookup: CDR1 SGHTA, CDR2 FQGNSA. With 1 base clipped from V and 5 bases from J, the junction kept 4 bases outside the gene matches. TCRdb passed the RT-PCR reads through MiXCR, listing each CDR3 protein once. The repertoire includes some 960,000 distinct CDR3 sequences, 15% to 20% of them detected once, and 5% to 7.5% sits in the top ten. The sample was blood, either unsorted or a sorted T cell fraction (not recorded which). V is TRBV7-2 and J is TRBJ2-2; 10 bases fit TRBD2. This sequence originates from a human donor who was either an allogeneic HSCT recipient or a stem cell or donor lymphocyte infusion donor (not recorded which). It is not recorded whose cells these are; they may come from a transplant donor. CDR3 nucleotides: TGTGCCAGCAGCTTAGTAGTAGCGGGAGGAACCGGGGAGCTGTTTTTT. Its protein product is CASSLVVAGGTGELFF.